This TCR beta chain was captured in a study of vaccination effects on CD4 cells after COVID-19. Findings of the study overall: In vaccinees who were healthy, merely 1 out of 255 vaccine-induced clones cross-reacted with common cold coronaviruses.

CDR1 and CDR2 from the germline V gene are MNHNS and SASEGT. V shed 3 bases and J shed 4 bases, with 6 bases lying between them. CDR3 length: 13 residues. Prior to sequencing, the ViraFEST assay stimulated PBMC with viral peptide pools, which expanded the antigen-specific CD4+ T cells. Following a 10-day culture, CD4+ T cells were purified. Vaccine recipients, nucleocapsid antibody negative, had no prior SARS-CoV-2 infection. In the cultures, half the medium was exchanged for IL-2 medium on days 3 and 7. As concerns this clone: What it binds is unknown.

The assay was immunoSEQ multiplex PCR, and TCRdb's table has in-frame clones only and misses some. The data hold roughly 45,000 clones, with about 80% observed a single time. Material: CD4+ T cells from PBMCs cultured with SARS-CoV-2 spike peptides, obtained before COVID-19 vaccination. The chain combines TRBV6-1 with TRBJ2-2; D is unresolved. This receptor was obtained from a human donor who received a COVID-19 vaccine. Here the CDR3 reads CASSDLGTGELFF. The CDR3 coding sequence is TGTGCCAGCAGTGACCTAGGCACCGGGGAGCTGTTTTTT.